This T cell receptor (beta chain) was found in a study of early T cells in non-severe SARS-CoV-2 infection. Study-level information: Chains stayed unpaired after sequencing of bulk RNA from unsorted whole blood. Study-level results: Anti-spike CD8 responses were favored by VDJdb matching, which missed private and CD4 specificities.

The CDR3 runs to 15 residues. Germline V gene data show CDR1 as LNHNV and CDR2 as YYDKDF (reference sequence). V gave up 5 bases and J gave up 5 bases, with 15 bases separating them. Molecules of cDNA were individually given unique molecular identifiers that were attached to them. TCRdb processed the 5' RACE reads anew with MiXCR; each CDR3 protein has one entry. Of 100,000 to 150,000 distinct CDR3 sequences in the sample, 15% were seen once. Points on this clonotype: Its antigen is not identified.

Specimen: whole blood. The chain carries TRBV15 and TRBJ1-4, with D possibly TRBD1 on 5 matching bases. This clonotype was sampled from an adult who was a healthcare worker with PCR-confirmed SARS-CoV-2 infection or an uninfected control (not recorded which). In DNA, the CDR3 is TGTGCCACCAGCGGTAACTACAGGCTCAATGAAAAACTGTTTTTT. Its translation is CATSGNYRLNEKLFF.